This entry concerns a single T cell receptor beta chain. Antigen specificity is unknown. These data belong to a study of T cell repertoires in cytomegalovirus infection. General study results and limits: HLA-C-restricted CMV clonotypes gave the most frequent clonotype in two of eight donors.

A single record per CDR3 protein comes from TCRdb applying MiXCR to the reads. Of approximately 990,000 distinct CDR3 sequences listed, approximately 33% are singletons. The receptor was derived from a human donor in good health (CMV status not recorded). Some clones in this sample may be carry-over from other donors' samples. This material consisted of cultured CD8+ T cells from PBMCs, taken from culture after CMV antigen stimulation.

The CDR3 protein is CASSLNSGGPETQYF. The CDR3 coding sequence is TGTGCCAGCAGCTTAAACTCGGGGGGGCCGGAGACCCAGTACTTC. The rearrangement joins TRBV11-2 to TRBJ2-5; 8 positions match TRBD2. CDR3 length: 15 amino acids. The germline CDR1 and CDR2 sequences are SGHAT and FQNNGV. V trimming: 2 bases; J trimming: 5 bases; junction bases outside the gene matches: 7.